What follows are 29 T cell receptor beta chains derived from one specimen sequenced in a study of cytomegalovirus exposure and HLA in healthy donors. PCR involved 60 Vbeta and 13 Jbeta primers. This table comes from immunoSEQ multiplex PCR, and its TCRdb copy is limited to in-frame clones, with some not included. The repertoire holds fewer than 150,000 clones, with approximately 80% as singletons. The sequencing sample was made of PBMCs. The receptor set was obtained from a man aged 35 to 55 in good health and CMV-seronegative.

V and J are TRBV30 and TRBJ1-3; no definite D call. Deletions cut 0 bases from V and 3 bases from J, with 9 bases between. The CDR3 loop spans 14 amino acids. Germline values: CDR1 GTSNPN, CDR2 SVGIG (reference sequence). In DNA, the CDR3 is TGTGCCTGGAGTGTACCACGGTATGGAAACACCATATATTTT. It encodes CAWSVPRYGNTIYF.

This chain connects TRBV30 to TRBJ2-5; 7 bases agree with TRBD1. The J call is doubtful: the DNA matches TRBJ2-7 better. The CDR3 is 14 residues long. Germline V gene lookup returns CDR1 GTSNPN and CDR2 SVGIG (reference sequence). The CDR3 DNA reads as TGTGCCTGGTCTGAAATGCAGGGGGAGAACGAGCAGTACTTC. Its protein is CAWSEMQGENEQYF.

This chain links TRBV7-3 with TRBJ2-3, with TRBD2 identical over 8 bases. The junction had 11 bases not matched to a gene; V was cut back by 0 bases and J by 3 bases. This CDR3 is 18 amino acids long. CDR1 SGHTA and CDR2 FQGTGA come from the germline V gene. The CDR3 spells CASSLTGTSGGGTDTQYF. CDR3 bases: TGTGCCAGCAGCTTAACGGGCACTAGCGGTGGGGGGACAGATACGCAGTATTTT.

The chain links TRBV7-8 to TRBJ2-5; TRBD2 agrees at 10 bases. CDR1 is SGHVS and CDR2 is FQNEAQ in the germline V gene. The CDR3 has 15 residues. J lost 4 bases, V lost 7 bases, and 9 bases had no gene match. In nucleotides, the CDR3 is TGTGCCAGCACGCTAGCGGGAGTAGGAGGAGAGACCCAGTACTTC. Residues: CASTLAGVGGETQYF.

The CDR3 DNA follows: TGTGCCAGCAGATACGGGACAGGGACTGAAGCTTTCTTT. Residues: CASRYGTGTEAFF. The chain links TRBV2 to TRBJ1-1; 9 positions agree with TRBD1. CDR3 length: 13 amino acids. Germline V CDR1 and CDR2: SNHLY, FYNNEI. V shed 6 bases and J 5 bases; nucleotides not matched to a gene: 4.

This clone came up a few times. The gene calls are TRBV30 and TRBJ2-1; 7 bases line up with TRBD1. Germline assignment: CDR1 GTSNPN and CDR2 SVGIG (reference sequence). Trimming took 0 bases from V and 4 from J; bases not matched to a gene: 6. This CDR3 spans 15 amino acids. The CDR3 sequence: CAWSVPGTVYNEQFF. In DNA, the CDR3 is TGTGCCTGGAGTGTACCCGGGACAGTATACAATGAGCAGTTCTTC.

This clone was recorded only once. The rearrangement uses TRBV29-1 and TRBJ2-7; D possibly corresponds to TRBD1 (6 bases). Trimming shortened V by 7 bases and J by 7 bases, and 20 bases separated the two germline ends. This CDR3 region has 13 residues. Germline V gives CDR1 SQVTM, CDR2 ANQGSEA. CDR3 sequence: CSACPTGSGEQYF. The CDR3 DNA follows: TGCAGCGCATGCCCGACAGGTTCAGGAGAGCAGTACTTC.

The chain carries TRBV7-8 and TRBJ2-1, with TRBD2 identical over 16 bases. Trimming cost V 6 bases and J 12 bases; bases outside gene matches: 14. Germline CDR1 reads SGHVS; CDR2 reads FQNEAQ. The CDR3 is 17 residues long. This CDR3 is CASSSKLGLAGGQVQFF. Here the CDR3 DNA reads TGTGCCAGCAGTTCAAAATTGGGACTAGCGGGGGGGCAAGTGCAGTTCTTC.

This clone appeared a few times. V usage is TRBV2 and J usage is TRBJ1-1; 7 nucleotides match TRBD1. Trimming cost V 6 bases and J 2 bases; bases outside gene matches: 9. The CDR3 extends over 15 amino acids. CDR1 and CDR2 from the germline V gene are SNHLY and FYNNEI. CDR3 protein: CASSYPQGVNTEAFF. CDR3 sequence (DNA): TGTGCCAGCAGCTACCCCCAGGGGGTCAACACTGAAGCTTTCTTT.

The rearrangement joins TRBV9 to TRBJ1-1; 10 bases match TRBD1. Germline V gene sequence: CDR1 SGDLS, CDR2 YYNGEE. CDR3 length: 14 amino acids. With V trimmed by 4 bases and J by 3 bases, 3 bases remained unmatched. The CDR3 sequence is CASSLGTGDTEAFF. CDR3 nucleotides: TGTGCCAGCAGCCTGGGGACAGGGGACACTGAAGCTTTCTTT. Complete variable domain (other parts from reference TRBV9 and TRBJ1-1): DSGVTQTPKHLITATGQRVTLRCSPRSGDLSVYWYQQSLDQGLQFLIQYYNGEERAKGNILERFSAQQFPDLHSELNLSSLELGDSALYFCASSLGTGDTEAFFGQGTRLTVV.

This clone turned up a few times. This chain links TRBV6-5 with TRBJ1-2; 8 bases are shared with TRBD1. Per the germline V gene, CDR1 is MNHEY and CDR2 is SVGAGI. The trim removed 0 bases at V and 6 bases at J, leaving 3 bases unmatched. There are 14 residues in the CDR3. CDR3 region: CASSYSTGGDGYTF. The DNA of the CDR3 is TGTGCCAGCAGTTACTCAACAGGGGGAGATGGCTACACCTTC.

Only a few counts were recorded for this clone. J is TRBJ1-5 and V is TRBV6-1, with a weak D call TRBD1 (6 bases). Trimming stripped 6 bases from V and 3 bases from J, with 12 bases between. This CDR3 spans 14 amino acids. In germline, CDR1 is MNHNS, CDR2 SASEGT. The CDR3 DNA is TGTGCCAGCAGCCCCGGGACATACAATCAGCCCCAGCATTTT. It specifies CASSPGTYNQPQHF.

This clone occurred once. The V call is TRBV6-5, the J call TRBJ2-7; the match to TRBD1 covers 10 bases. The V gene's germline CDR1 is MNHEY and CDR2 SVGAGI. Trimming removed 2 bases from V and 2 bases from J; junction bases left unmatched: 3. The length of the CDR3 is 15 residues. This CDR3 reads CASSYGTGAPYEQYF. The DNA of the CDR3 is TGTGCCAGCAGTTACGGGACAGGGGCTCCCTACGAGCAGTACTTC.

This clone was recorded only once. The V call is TRBV7-9, the J call TRBJ2-5; 8 bases align to TRBD1. Trimming took 2 bases from V and 4 from J; bases not matched to a gene: 6. From germline, CDR1 is SEHNR and CDR2 FQNEAQ (reference sequence). CDR3 length: 15 amino acids. CDR3 in amino acids: CASSLQGQVSETQYF. The CDR3 nucleotides read TGTGCCAGCAGCTTACAGGGACAGGTGTCAGAGACCCAGTACTTC.

The chain joins TRBV19 to TRBJ1-1, with D perhaps matching TRBD1 (6 bases). The CDR3 sequence is 13 residues long. Trimming cost V 6 bases and J 2 bases, with 10 bases left between them. Germline lookup yields CDR1 LNHDA and CDR2 SQIVND (reference sequence). The chain's CDR3 is CASSAQGNTEAFF. CDR3 nucleotides: TGTGCCAGTAGCGCACAGGGAAACACTGAAGCTTTCTTT.

This clone came up a few times. V gene TRBV5-1 combines with J gene TRBJ2-7; 8 bases agree with TRBD1. Germline V gene lookup returns CDR1 SGHRS and CDR2 YFSETQ. The CDR3 runs to 14 residues. The junction had 11 bases not matched to a gene; V was cut back by 4 bases and J by 8 bases. CDR3 loop: CASSPGTGSWKQYF. Written as DNA, the CDR3 is TGCGCCAGCAGCCCAGGGACAGGCTCCTGGAAGCAGTACTTC.

The chain carries TRBV18 and TRBJ2-1; 10 bases align to TRBD2. The V gene's germline CDR1 is KGHSH and CDR2 LQKENI. Trimming took 1 base from V and 1 from J; bases not matched to a gene: 4. The CDR3 runs to 17 residues. In DNA form, the CDR3 reads TGTGCCAGCTCACCACGGACTAGCGGAAGATCCTACAATGAGCAGTTCTTC. This translates into CASSPRTSGRSYNEQFF. The full variable domain, its missing parts supplied by reference TRBV18 and TRBJ2-1, is NAGVMQNPRHLVRRRGQEARLRCSPMKGHSHVYWYRQLPEEGLKFMVYLQKENIIDESGMPKERFSAEFPKEGPSILRIQQVVRGDSAAYFCASSPRTSGRSYNEQFFGPGTRLTVL.

CDR3 sequence: CASSVGPGANYGYTF. The CDR3 DNA reads TGTGCCAGCAGCGTAGGTCCGGGGGCTAACTATGGCTACACCTTC. The genes are TRBV9 and TRBJ1-2; TRBD1 might be the D (5 bases). With 0 bases removed from V and 0 bases from J, the gap between germline ends came to 9 bases. The CDR3 is made up of 15 amino acids. The germline V gene has CDR1 SGDLS and CDR2 YYNGEE.

The chain links TRBV30 to TRBJ2-7, with TRBD2 matching over 9 bases. Germline values: CDR1 GTSNPN, CDR2 SVGIG (reference sequence). This CDR3 is 15 amino acids long. Trimming removed 1 base from V and 3 bases from J; junction bases left unmatched: 7. DNA for the CDR3: TGTGCCTGGAGTGGGGGACTAGCTGATTACTACGAGCAGTACTTC. This gives the protein CAWSGGLADYYEQYF. Together with reference TRBV30 and TRBJ2-7, the CDR3 gives the full variable domain: SQTIHQWPATLVQPVGSPLSLECTVEGTSNPNLYWYRQAAGRGLQLLFYSVGIGQISSEVPQNLSASRPQDRQFILSSKKLLLSDSGFYLCAWSGGLADYYEQYFGPGTRLTVT.

This clone was seen just once. The chain is built from TRBV28 and TRBJ2-7, with 9 bases matching TRBD1. Trimming at V came to 6 bases and at J to 7 bases, leaving 10 bases not matched to a gene. The CDR3 totals 14 residues. CDR1 is MDHEN, CDR2 SYDVKM, per germline. The CDR3 DNA is TGTGCCAGCAGACGGACAGGGGCCTCTGAGGAGCAGTACTTC. It translates to CASRRTGASEEQYF.

The chain carries TRBV19 and TRBJ1-1; D is undetermined. CDR3 size: 15 residues. Germline lookup yields CDR1 LNHDA and CDR2 SQIVND (reference sequence). Trimming cost V 4 bases and J 1 base, with 13 bases left between them. CDR3 protein: CASSSKTGGNTEAFF. In DNA form, the CDR3 reads TGTGCCAGTAGTAGTAAAACTGGTGGGAACACTGAAGCTTTCTTT.

This rearrangement joins TRBV2 to TRBJ1-3; D may be TRBD1 (6 bases). Trimming took 4 bases from V and 4 from J, leaving 11 bases between them. Germline V gives CDR1 SNHLY, CDR2 FYNNEI. CDR3 length equals 14 residues. DNA for the CDR3: TGTGCCAGCAGTGTGGCAGGGGTCGGAAACACCATATATTTT. As protein: CASSVAGVGNTIYF. The full variable domain, rest sourced from reference TRBV2 and TRBJ1-3, is EPEVTQTPSHQVTQMGQEVILRCVPISNHLYFYWYRQILGQKVEFLVSFYNNEISEKSEIFDDQFSVERPDGSNFTLKIRSTKLEDSAMYFCASSVAGVGNTIYFGEGSWLTVV.

This clone was detected only once. The rearrangement joins TRBV2 to TRBJ2-1, with a possible D match to TRBD2 (6 bases). The CDR3 runs to 14 residues. Trimming cost V 4 bases and J 8 bases, with 15 bases left between them. In germline, CDR1 is SNHLY, CDR2 FYNNEI. The CDR3 sequence: CASSVMEGAYEQFF. CDR3 sequence (DNA): TGTGCCAGCAGTGTAATGGAGGGAGCCTATGAGCAGTTCTTC.

This chain connects TRBV6-1 to TRBJ1-1; no reliable D call. V was cut by 10 bases and J by 1 base, with 16 bases left in between. The CDR3 covers 14 residues. In germline, CDR1 is MNHNS, CDR2 SASEGT. CDR3 region: CAINPRTANTEAFF. CDR3 nucleotides: TGTGCCATCAACCCCAGAACCGCGAACACTGAAGCTTTCTTT.

The genes are TRBV5-1 and TRBJ1-1; tentative D call: TRBD1 (5 bases). Trimming stripped 3 bases from V and 8 bases from J, with 14 bases between. Germline CDR1 and CDR2: SGHRS and YFSETQ. The CDR3 runs to 13 residues. The DNA for the CDR3 is TGCGCCAGCAGCTCGGTCTACCCAGGGGAAGCTTTCTTT. Protein product: CASSSVYPGEAFF.

The rearrangement links TRBV6-6 to TRBJ2-5, with D maybe TRBD2 (5 bases). The germline CDR1 and CDR2 sequences are MNHNY and SVGAGI (reference sequence). V was pared by 0 bases and J by 1 base, with 6 bases between. The CDR3 consists of 14 residues. This CDR3 is CASSYSGIQETQYF. The CDR3 DNA sequence: TGTGCCAGCAGTTACTCCGGGATCCAAGAGACCCAGTACTTC.

V gene TRBV18 combines with J gene TRBJ2-7; possible D gene TRBD1, 6 bases. The ends were cut back, 4 bases at V and 4 bases at J, with 11 bases in the middle. CDR1 is KGHSH, CDR2 LQKENI, per germline. The CDR3 has 13 residues. The CDR3 bases are TGTGCCAGCTCACGTGGACAGAGGTACGAGCAGTACTTC. Protein: CASSRGQRYEQYF.

This chain connects TRBV18 to TRBJ1-1; 8 positions agree with TRBD1. The CDR3 covers 19 residues. Germline lookup yields CDR1 KGHSH and CDR2 LQKENI. J gave up 0 bases and V 1 base, and 13 bases lay outside the gene matches. CDR3 sequence reads: CASSPQDRGELPMNTEAFF. CDR3 bases: TGTGCCAGCTCACCACAAGACAGGGGTGAACTCCCCATGAACACTGAAGCTTTCTTT.

The chain carries TRBV13 and TRBJ1-2, with D hard to call. The CDR3 covers 14 residues. Trimming removed 1 base from V and 8 bases from J, with 14 bases in between. Germline loops: CDR1 PRHDT, CDR2 FYEKMQ (reference sequence). The CDR3 is CASSLVSAVQGYTF. Written as DNA, the CDR3 is TGTGCCAGCAGCTTAGTGTCAGCGGTCCAAGGCTACACCTTC.